The table lists the clone carrying this T cell receptor beta chain with a few counts. The target antigen is unknown. Every isolated RNA sample was fully reverse transcribed, so sequencing captured expressed TCRB transcripts. Profiling relied on immunoSEQ multiplex PCR, and the TCRdb table lists in-frame clones only, not all of them. The sample contains 250,000 to 300,000 clones, about 13% of which appear only once. The sample is drawn from a study of beta chain features in type 1 diabetes. Study results and limitations: Reduced insertions and increased deletions marked VDJ junctions in type 1 diabetes patients. For Type 1 diabetes patients, all four CD4+ subsets carried TCRB CDR3s that were moderately but significantly shorter. Researchers reported that naive, central memory and Treg TCRB repertoires appeared more similar in patients than in healthy donors. Any PCR bias toward short templates would affect both groups alike.

V shed 5 bases and J 3 bases; nucleotides not matched to a gene: 7. CDR3 length equals 15 residues. Germline CDR1 is SGHTA and CDR2 is FQGNSA. The chain links TRBV7-2 to TRBJ1-1, with TRBD1 matching over 9 bases. The specimen sequenced was naive CD4+ T cells from blood. The sequence was obtained from a man in his thirties or forties with type 1 diabetes. The CDR3 DNA reads as TGTGCCAGCAGCGCCACAGGGGGCCGGGACACTGAAGCTTTCTTT. Protein: CASSATGGRDTEAFF.